This TCR beta chain was documented in a study of blood T cell repertoires in COVID-19. Study-level background: Spain, Italy and the United States supplied samples that represented acute and convalescent COVID-19. In each case, the material was cDNA or gDNA derived from T cells, B-cell-depleted T cells, or PBMCs.

Source study methods: Amplified reference gene primers provided the basis for estimating nucleated cell counts. Clones were sequenced by immunoSEQ multiplex PCR, and TCRdb holds only the in-frame ones, with some missing. V and J calls plus clone size are reproduced from that table; the DNA served to infer D and trimming. The sample holds around 130,000 clones; 82% are singletons and the top ten take about 12%. V gave up 3 bases and J gave up 9 bases, with 12 bases separating them. The CDR3 consists of 13 residues. Sequencing was performed on peripheral blood. V gene TRBV12-3 or TRBV12-4 combines with J gene TRBJ1-5, with D uncertain. This receptor was obtained from a human donor in a cohort sampled during active COVID-19. CDR3 sequence: CASSFDNTAPQHF. CDR3 nucleotides: TGTGCCAGCAGTTTTGACAACACGGCGCCCCAGCATTTT.